The following is a T cell receptor beta chain sequence with its context. Its antigen is undetermined. Germline assignment: CDR1 SGHVS and CDR2 FNYEAQ. V lost 6 bases, J lost 7 bases, and 18 bases stayed unmatched. This CDR3 has 18 amino acids. The related graft donor's blood sample was taken on the day of bone marrow donation. This sample was taken from a study of T cells after posttransplantation cyclophosphamide. Study conclusions and caveats: TRB overlap between skin or GI tissue T cells and blood was limited. TRB clonality was highly associated with recipient CMV seropositivity and reactivation. Later post-transplant blood repertoires were often dominated by donor CD8+ memory clones.

Profiling relied on immunoSEQ multiplex PCR, and the TCRdb table lists in-frame clones only, not all of them. Of about 21,000 clones listed, roughly 98% were seen once; the top ten hold about 0.13%. The chain is built from TRBV7-6 and TRBJ2-3; TRBD2 agrees at 11 bases. The receptor comes from a man aged 35-49 years in good health, CMV-negative, and a related stem cell transplant donor. Sequenced sample: naive CD8+ T cells sorted from PBMCs. The CDR3 loop reads CASSFTGVLAGEEHTQYF. CDR3 sequence (DNA): TGTGCCAGCAGTTTTACGGGAGTACTAGCGGGAGAAGAGCATACGCAGTATTTT.